Listed here is a single T cell receptor beta chain. The entry originates in a study of blood T cell repertoires in COVID-19. Study-level background: Samples of COVID-19 (acute and convalescent) were obtained from the United States, Italy and Spain.

Sequencing used immunoSEQ multiplex PCR; TCRdb keeps in-frame clones, though not all of them. The table records 40,000 to 50,000 clones, about four fifths of them present only once. V was cut by 1 base and J by 5 bases, with 14 bases left in between. Germline lookup yields CDR1 LGHDT and CDR2 YNNKEL (reference sequence). The CDR3 loop spans 15 amino acids. The rearrangement links TRBV3-1 (or the pseudogene TRBV3-2) to TRBJ2-5, with D tentatively TRBD2 (7 bases). This sequence originates from a woman aged 80 or older with acute or convalescent COVID-19. The sample taken for sequencing was peripheral blood. The CDR3 nucleotides read TGTGCCAGCAGCCAAGGAGGGGGGGCCGGTGAGACCCAGTACTTC. Translated: CASSQGGGAGETQYF.